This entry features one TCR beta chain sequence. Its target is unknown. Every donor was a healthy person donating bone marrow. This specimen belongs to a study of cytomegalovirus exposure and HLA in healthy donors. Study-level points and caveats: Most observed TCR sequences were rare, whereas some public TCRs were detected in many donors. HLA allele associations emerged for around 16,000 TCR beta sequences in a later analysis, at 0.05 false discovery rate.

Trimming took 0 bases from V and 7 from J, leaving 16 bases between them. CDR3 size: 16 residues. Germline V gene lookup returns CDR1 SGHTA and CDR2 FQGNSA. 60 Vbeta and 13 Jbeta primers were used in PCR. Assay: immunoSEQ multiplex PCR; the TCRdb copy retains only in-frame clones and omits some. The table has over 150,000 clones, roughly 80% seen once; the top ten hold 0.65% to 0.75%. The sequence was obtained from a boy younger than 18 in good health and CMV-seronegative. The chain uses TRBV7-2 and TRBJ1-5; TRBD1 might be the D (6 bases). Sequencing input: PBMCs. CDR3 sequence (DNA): TGTGCCAGCAGCTTAGCGCTCGGGGGGCTGGAGCAGCCCCAGCATTTT. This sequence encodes CASSLALGGLEQPQHF.